The present entry profiles one T cell receptor (beta chain) with its context. Its antigen is currently unknown. This sample stems from a study of T cell repertoires in cytomegalovirus infection. As for the study in general: Selected CMV epitopes included recently identified HLA-C-restricted ones as well as well-studied HLA-B-restricted ones. From public TCR beta signatures came an indication of both CMV infection and matching HLA type.

A single record per CDR3 protein comes from TCRdb applying MiXCR to the reads. The sample records 110,000 or so distinct CDR3 sequences, 30% being singletons. V lost 5 bases to trimming and J lost 4 bases, with 9 bases between them. CDR1 is MNHNY and CDR2 is SVGAGI in the germline V gene (reference sequence). The CDR3 has 14 amino acids. The chain carries TRBV6-6 and TRBJ2-6; D is unclear. The origin of this receptor is a human donor in good health (CMV status not recorded). Some clones in this sample may be carry-over from other donors' samples. Sequences were derived from CD8+ T cells from cultured PBMCs, sampled from culture after CMV antigen stimulation. CDR3 loop: CASSPTSGANVLTF. The CDR3 DNA reads TGTGCCAGCAGTCCGACTTCGGGGGCCAACGTCCTGACTTTC.